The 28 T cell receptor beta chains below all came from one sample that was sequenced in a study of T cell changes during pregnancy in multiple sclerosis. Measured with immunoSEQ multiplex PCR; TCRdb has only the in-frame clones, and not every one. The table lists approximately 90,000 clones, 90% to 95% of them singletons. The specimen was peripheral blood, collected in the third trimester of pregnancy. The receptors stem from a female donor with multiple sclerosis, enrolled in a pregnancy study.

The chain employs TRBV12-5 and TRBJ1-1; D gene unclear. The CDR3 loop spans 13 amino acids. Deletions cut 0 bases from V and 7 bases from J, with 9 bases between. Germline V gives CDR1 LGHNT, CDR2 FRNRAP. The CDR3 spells CASGLVRPLEAFF. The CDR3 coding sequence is TGTGCTAGTGGTTTGGTGCGTCCACTTGAAGCTTTCTTT.

This CDR3 is CASVGTGLHEQYF. As DNA, the CDR3 is TGTGCCAGCGTAGGGACAGGGCTCCACGAGCAGTACTTC. V usage is TRBV27 and J usage is TRBJ2-7, with 9 bases identical to TRBD1. Germline values: CDR1 MNHEY, CDR2 SMNVEV (reference sequence). The CDR3 runs 13 residues. V was pared by 8 bases and J by 5 bases, with 7 bases of the junction left unmatched.

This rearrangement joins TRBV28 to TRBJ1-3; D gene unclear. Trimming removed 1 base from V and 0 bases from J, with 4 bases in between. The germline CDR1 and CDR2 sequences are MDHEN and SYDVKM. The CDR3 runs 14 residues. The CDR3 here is CASSLSNSGNTIYF. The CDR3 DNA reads TGTGCCAGCAGTTTATCCAACTCTGGAAACACCATATATTTT.

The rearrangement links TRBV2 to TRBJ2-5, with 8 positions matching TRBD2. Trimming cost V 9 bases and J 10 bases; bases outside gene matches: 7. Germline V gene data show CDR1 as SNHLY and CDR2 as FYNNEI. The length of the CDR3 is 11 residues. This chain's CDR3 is CASKREKGQYF. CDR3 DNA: TGTGCCAGTAAGCGGGAGAAGGGCCAGTACTTC.

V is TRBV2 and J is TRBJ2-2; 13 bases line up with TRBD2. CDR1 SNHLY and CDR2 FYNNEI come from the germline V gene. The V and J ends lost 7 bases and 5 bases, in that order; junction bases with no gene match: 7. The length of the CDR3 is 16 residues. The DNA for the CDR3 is TGTGCCAGCATCGGGACTAGCGGGAAGAGGACCGGGGAGCTGTTTTTT. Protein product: CASIGTSGKRTGELFF. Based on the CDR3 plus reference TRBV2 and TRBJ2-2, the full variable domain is EPEVTQTPSHQVTQMGQEVILRCVPISNHLYFYWYRQILGQKVEFLVSFYNNEISEKSEIFDDQFSVERPDGSNFTLKIRSTKLEDSAMYFCASIGTSGKRTGELFFGEGSRLTVL.

CDR3 nucleotide sequence: TGTGCCAGCAGCGTAGACAGGGGCCATACGCAGTATTTT. This gives the protein CASSVDRGHTQYF. The genes are TRBV9 and TRBJ2-3, with 7 bases aligning to TRBD1. From germline, CDR1 is SGDLS and CDR2 YYNGEE. The CDR3 runs 13 residues. Unmatched junction bases numbered 2, after V lost 0 bases and J lost 7 bases.

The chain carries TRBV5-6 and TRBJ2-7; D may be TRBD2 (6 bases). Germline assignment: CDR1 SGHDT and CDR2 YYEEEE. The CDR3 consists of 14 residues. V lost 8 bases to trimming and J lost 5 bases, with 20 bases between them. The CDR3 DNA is TGTGCCAGTAGCGGCCAATCGACAGTCGACGAGCAGTACTTC. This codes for CASSGQSTVDEQYF.

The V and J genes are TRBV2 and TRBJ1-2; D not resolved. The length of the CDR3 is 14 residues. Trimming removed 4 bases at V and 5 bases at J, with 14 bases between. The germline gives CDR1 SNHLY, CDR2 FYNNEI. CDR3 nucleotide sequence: TGTGCCAGCAGTGCCTTTGGAGGAGAGTATGGCTACACCTTC. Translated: CASSAFGGEYGYTF.

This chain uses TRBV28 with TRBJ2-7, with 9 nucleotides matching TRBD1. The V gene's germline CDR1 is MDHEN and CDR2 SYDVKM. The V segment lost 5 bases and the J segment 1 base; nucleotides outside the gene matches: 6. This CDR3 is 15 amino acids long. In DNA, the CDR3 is TGTGCCAGCAGTGGGGCCGGGACAGGGTCCTACGAGCAGTACTTC. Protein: CASSGAGTGSYEQYF.

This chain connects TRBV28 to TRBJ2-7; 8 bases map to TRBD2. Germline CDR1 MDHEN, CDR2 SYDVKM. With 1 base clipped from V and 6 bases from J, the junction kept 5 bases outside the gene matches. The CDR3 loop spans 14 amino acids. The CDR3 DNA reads TGTGCCAGCAGTTTATCGGGGGGGAGAGGCGAGCAGTACTTC. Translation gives CASSLSGGRGEQYF.

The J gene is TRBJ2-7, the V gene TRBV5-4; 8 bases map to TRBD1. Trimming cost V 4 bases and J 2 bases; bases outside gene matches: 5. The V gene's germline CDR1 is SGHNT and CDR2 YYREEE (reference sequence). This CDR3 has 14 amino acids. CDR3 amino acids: CASSPGQVTYEQYF. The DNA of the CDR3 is TGTGCCAGCAGCCCGGGACAGGTGACCTACGAGCAGTACTTC.

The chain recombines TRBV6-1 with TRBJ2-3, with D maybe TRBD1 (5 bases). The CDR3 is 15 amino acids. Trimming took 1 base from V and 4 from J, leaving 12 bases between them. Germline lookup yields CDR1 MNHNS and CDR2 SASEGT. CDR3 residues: CASSEGGSRADTQYF. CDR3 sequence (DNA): TGTGCCAGCAGTGAAGGTGGTAGCAGGGCAGATACGCAGTATTTT.

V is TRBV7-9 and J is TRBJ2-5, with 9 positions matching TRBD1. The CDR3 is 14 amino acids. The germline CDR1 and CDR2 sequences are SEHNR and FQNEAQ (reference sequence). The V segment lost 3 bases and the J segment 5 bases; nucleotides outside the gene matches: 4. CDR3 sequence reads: CASSFDRGSETQYF. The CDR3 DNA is TGTGCCAGCAGCTTTGACAGGGGGTCCGAGACCCAGTACTTC.

CDR3 protein: CASSPGTSDTGELFF. The CDR3 bases are TGTGCCAGCAGCCCCGGGACTAGCGACACCGGGGAGCTGTTTTTT. This chain links TRBV11-2 with TRBJ2-2; 10 nucleotides match TRBD2. The CDR3 has 15 residues. J was trimmed by 3 bases and V by 5 bases; bases with no gene match: 3. Germline V lookup: CDR1 SGHAT, CDR2 FQNNGV.

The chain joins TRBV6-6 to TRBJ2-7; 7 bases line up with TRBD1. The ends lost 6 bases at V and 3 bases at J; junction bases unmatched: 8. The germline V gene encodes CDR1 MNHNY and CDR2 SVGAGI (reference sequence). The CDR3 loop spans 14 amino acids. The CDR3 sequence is CASRYNRGGYEQYF. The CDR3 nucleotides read TGTGCCAGCAGATATAACAGGGGCGGCTACGAGCAGTACTTC.

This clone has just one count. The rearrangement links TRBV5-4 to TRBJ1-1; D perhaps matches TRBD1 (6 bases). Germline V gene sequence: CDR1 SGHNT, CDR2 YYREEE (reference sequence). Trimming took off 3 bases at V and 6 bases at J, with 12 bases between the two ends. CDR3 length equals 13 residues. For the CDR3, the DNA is TGTGCCAGCAGCTGCAGGGGTTACCCTGAAGCTTTCTTT. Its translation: CASSCRGYPEAFF.

The CDR3 nucleotides read TGTGCCAGCAGCTCCGGGACAGGGTTGATGAACACTGAAGCTTTCTTT. It specifies CASSSGTGLMNTEAFF. The gene calls are TRBV5-4 and TRBJ1-1, with 9 bases lining up with TRBD1. CDR1 and CDR2 (germline): SGHNT, YYREEE (reference sequence). The CDR3 runs to 16 residues. The V segment lost 3 bases and the J segment 0 bases; nucleotides outside the gene matches: 6.

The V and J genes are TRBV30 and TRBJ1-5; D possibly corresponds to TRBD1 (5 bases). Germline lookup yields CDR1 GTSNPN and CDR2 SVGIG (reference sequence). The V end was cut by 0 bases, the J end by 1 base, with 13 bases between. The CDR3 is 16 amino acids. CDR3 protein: CAWSVDQGLSNQPQHF. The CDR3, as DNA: TGTGCCTGGAGTGTTGATCAGGGTTTAAGCAATCAGCCCCAGCATTTT.

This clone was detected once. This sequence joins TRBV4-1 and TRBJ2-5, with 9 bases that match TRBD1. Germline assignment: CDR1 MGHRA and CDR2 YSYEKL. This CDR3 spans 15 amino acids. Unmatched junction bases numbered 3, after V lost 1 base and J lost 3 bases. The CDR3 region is CASSQGWTGEETQYF. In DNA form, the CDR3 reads TGCGCCAGCAGCCAAGGGTGGACAGGGGAAGAGACCCAGTACTTC.

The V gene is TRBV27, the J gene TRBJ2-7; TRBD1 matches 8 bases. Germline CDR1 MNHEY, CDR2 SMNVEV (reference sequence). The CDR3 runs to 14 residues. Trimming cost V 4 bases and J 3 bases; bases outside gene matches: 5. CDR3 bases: TGTGCCAGCAGTTGGGGGACAGGAAGCTACGAGCAGTACTTC. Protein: CASSWGTGSYEQYF.

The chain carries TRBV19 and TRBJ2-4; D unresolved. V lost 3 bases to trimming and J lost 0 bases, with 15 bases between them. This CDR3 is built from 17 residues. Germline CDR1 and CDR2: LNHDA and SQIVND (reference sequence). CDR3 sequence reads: CASSMSAARLAKNIQYF. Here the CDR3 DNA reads TGTGCCAGTAGTATGAGCGCGGCCCGACTAGCCAAAAACATTCAGTACTTC.

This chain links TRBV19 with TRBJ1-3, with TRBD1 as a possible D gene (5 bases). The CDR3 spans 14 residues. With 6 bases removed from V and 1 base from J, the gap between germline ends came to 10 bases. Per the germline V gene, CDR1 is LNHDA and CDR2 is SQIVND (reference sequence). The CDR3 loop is CASRSQGSGNTIYF. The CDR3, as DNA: TGTGCCAGTAGATCCCAGGGATCTGGAAACACCATATATTTT. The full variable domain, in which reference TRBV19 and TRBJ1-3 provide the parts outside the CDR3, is DGGITQSPKYLFRKEGQNVTLSCEQNLNHDAMYWYRQDPGQGLRLIYYSQIVNDFQKGDIAEGYSVSREKKESFPLTVTSAQKNPTAFYLCASRSQGSGNTIYFGEGSWLTVV.

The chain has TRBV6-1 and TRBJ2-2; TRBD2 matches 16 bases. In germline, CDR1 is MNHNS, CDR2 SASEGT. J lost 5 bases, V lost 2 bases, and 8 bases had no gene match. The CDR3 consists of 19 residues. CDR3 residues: CASSESGTSGRGFTGELFF. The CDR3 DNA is TGTGCCAGCAGTGAATCCGGGACTAGCGGGAGGGGTTTTACCGGGGAGCTGTTTTTT.

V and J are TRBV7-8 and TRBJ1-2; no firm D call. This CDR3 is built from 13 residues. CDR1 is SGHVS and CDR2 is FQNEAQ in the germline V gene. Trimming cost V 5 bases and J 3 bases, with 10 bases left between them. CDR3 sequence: CASSATGDYGYTF. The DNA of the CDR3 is TGTGCCAGCAGCGCCACCGGGGACTATGGCTACACCTTC.

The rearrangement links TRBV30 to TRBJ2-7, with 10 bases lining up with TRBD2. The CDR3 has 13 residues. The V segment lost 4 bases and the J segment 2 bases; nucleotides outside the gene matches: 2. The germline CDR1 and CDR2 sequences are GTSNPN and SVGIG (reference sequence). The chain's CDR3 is CAWTTSGTYEQYF. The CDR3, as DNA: TGTGCCTGGACTACTAGCGGGACCTACGAGCAGTACTTC.

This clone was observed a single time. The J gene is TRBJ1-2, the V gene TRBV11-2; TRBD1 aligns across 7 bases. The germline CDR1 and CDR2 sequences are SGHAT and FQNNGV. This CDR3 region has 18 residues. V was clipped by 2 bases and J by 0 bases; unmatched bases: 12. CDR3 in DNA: TGTGCCAGCAGCTTAATCGCGGGACAGAGCGCCTCTAACTATGGCTACACCTTC. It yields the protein CASSLIAGQSASNYGYTF.

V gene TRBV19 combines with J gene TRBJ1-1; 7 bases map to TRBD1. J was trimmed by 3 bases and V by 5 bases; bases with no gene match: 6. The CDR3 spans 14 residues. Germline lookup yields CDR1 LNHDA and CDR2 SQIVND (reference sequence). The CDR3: CASSVTGTDTEAFF. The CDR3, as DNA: TGTGCCAGTAGTGTCACCGGGACAGACACTGAAGCTTTCTTT.

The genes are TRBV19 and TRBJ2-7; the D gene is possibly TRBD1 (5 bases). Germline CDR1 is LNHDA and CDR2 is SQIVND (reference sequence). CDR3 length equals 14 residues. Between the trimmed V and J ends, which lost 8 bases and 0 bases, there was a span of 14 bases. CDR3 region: CASRTGVPSYEQYF. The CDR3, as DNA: TGTGCCAGTCGTACAGGCGTCCCCTCCTACGAGCAGTACTTC.